This T cell receptor beta chain was obtained from a study of CD8 T cells in Susac syndrome. Controls were drawn from healthy donors and were matched for age and sex. V was trimmed by 1 base and J by 7 bases, leaving 8 bases between them. Germline V gene data show CDR1 as LGHDT and CDR2 as YNNKEL (reference sequence). The CDR3 is 13 amino acids. cDNA came from roughly 0.5 to 1 ug RNA primed by random hexamers. MiXCR, applied by TCRdb to the immunoSEQ multiplex PCR reads, yields one record per CDR3 protein. The table records 100,000 to 150,000 distinct CDR3 sequences, roughly 96% of them present only once.

The rearrangement links TRBV3-1 to TRBJ1-5; D is unresolved. The TCR originated in a human donor in good health. The sequenced material came from CD4+ T cells from PBMCs. CDR3 amino acids: CASSQGLTQPQHF. In DNA, the CDR3 is TGTGCCAGCAGCCAAGGCTTAACCCAGCCCCAGCATTTT.